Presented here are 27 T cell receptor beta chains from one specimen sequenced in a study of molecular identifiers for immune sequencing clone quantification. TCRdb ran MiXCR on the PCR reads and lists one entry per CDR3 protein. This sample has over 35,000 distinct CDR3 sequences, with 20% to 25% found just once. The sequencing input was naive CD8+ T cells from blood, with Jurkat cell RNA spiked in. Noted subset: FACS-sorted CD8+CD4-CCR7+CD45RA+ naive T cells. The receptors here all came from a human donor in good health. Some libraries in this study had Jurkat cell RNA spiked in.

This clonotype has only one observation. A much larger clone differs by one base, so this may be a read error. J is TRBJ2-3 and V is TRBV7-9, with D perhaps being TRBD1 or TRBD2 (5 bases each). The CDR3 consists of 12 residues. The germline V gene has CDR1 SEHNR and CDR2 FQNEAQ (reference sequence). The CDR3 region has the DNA TGTGCCGGCAGCGTTGGGGGAGATACGCAGTATTTT. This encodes CAGSVGGDTQYF.

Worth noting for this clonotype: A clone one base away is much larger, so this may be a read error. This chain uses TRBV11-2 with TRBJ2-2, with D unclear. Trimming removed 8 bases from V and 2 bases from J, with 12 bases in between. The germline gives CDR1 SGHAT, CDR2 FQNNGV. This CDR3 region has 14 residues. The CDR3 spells CASGARHNTGELFF. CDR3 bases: TGTGCCAGCGGCGCTCGACATAACACCGGGGAGCTGTTTTTT.

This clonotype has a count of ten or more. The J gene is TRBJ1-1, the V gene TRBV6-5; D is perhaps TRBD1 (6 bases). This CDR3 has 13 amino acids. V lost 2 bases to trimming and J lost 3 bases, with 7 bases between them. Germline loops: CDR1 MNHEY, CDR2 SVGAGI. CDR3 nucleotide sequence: TGTGCCAGCAGTTACGGGGGGCACACTGAAGCTTTCTTT. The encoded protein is CASSYGGHTEAFF.

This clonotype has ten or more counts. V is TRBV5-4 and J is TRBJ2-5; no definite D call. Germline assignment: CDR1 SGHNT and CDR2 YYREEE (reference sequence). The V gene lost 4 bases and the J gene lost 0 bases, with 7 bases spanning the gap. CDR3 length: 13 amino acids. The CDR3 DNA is TGTGCCAGCAGCCACCCCCACCAAGAGACCCAGTACTTC. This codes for CASSHPHQETQYF.

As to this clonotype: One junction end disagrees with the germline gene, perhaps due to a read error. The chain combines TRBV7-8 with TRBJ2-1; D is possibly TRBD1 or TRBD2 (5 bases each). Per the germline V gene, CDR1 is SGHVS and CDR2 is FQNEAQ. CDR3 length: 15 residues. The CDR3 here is CASSLRVSWGNERFF. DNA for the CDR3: TGTGCCAGCAGCTTAAGAGTCTCCTGGGGGAATGAGCGGTTCTTC. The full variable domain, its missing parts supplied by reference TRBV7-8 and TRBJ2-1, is GAGVSQSPRYKVAKRGQDVALRCDPISGHVSLFWYQQALGQGPEFLTYFQNEAQLDKSGLPSDRFFAERPEGSVSTLKIQRTQQEDSAVYLCASSLRVSWGNERFFGPGTRLTVL.

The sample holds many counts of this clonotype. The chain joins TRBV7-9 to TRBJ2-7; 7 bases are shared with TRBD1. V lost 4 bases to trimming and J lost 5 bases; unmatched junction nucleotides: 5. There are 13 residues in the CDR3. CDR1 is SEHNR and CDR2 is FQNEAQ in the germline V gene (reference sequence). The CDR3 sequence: CASSSTGENEQYF. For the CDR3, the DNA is TGTGCCAGCAGCTCTACAGGGGAGAACGAGCAGTACTTC.

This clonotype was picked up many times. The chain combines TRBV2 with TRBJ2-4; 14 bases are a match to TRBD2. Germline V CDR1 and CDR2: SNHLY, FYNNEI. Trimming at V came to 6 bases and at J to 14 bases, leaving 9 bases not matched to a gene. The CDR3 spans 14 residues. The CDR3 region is CASSDGTSGSGEYF. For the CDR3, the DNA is TGTGCCAGCAGCGACGGGACTAGCGGGAGCGGCGAGTACTTC.

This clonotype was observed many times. The CDR3 DNA sequence: TGTGCCAGCAGTTTAACTAGCCTTACAGATACGCAGTATTTT. This encodes CASSLTSLTDTQYF. V and J are TRBV12-3 or TRBV12-4 and TRBJ2-3, with D maybe TRBD2 (6 bases). The CDR3 length is 14 residues. V was trimmed by 2 bases and J by 3 bases, leaving 9 bases between them.

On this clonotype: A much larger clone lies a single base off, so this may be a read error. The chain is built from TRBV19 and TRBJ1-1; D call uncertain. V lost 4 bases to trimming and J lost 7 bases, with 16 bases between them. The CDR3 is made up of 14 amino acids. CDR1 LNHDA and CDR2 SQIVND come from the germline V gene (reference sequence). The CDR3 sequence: CASSNWWEQNEAFF. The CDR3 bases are TGTGCCAGTAGTAACTGGTGGGAACAAAATGAAGCTTTCTTT.

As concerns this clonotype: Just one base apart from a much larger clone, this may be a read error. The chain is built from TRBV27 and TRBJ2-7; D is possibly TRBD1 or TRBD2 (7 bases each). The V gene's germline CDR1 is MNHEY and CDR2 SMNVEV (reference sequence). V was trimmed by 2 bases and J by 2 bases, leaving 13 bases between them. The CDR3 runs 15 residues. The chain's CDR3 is CASSLSQGGAYEQYF. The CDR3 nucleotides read TGTGCCAGCAGTTTAAGCCAGGGGGGGGCCTACGAGCAGTACTTC.

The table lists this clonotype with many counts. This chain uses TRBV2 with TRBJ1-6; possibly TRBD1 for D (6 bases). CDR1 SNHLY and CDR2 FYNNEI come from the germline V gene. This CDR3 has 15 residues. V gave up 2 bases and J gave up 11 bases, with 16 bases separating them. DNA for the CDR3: TGTGCCAGCAGTGAATTCGGACAGCCTGGTGCACCCCTCCACTTT. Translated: CASSEFGQPGAPLHF.

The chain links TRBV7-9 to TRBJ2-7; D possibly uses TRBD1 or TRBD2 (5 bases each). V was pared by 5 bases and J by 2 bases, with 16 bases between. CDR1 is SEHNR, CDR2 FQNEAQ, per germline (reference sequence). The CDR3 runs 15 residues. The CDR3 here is CASSLSGARAYEQYF. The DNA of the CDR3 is TGTGCCAGCAGCCTCTCCGGGGCTCGGGCCTACGAGCAGTACTTC.

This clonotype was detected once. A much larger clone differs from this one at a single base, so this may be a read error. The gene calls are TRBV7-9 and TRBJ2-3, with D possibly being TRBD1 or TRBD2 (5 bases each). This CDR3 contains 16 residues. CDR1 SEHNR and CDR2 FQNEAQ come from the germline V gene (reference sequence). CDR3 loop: CASGLVGRLRTDTQYF. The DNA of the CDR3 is TGTGCCAGCGGCTTAGTGGGACGGTTACGCACAGATACGCAGTATTTT. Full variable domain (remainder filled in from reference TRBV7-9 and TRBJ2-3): DTGVSQNPRHKITKRGQNVTFRCDPISEHNRLYWYRQTLGQGPEFLTYFQNEAQLEKSRLLSDRFSAERPKGSFSTLEIQRTEQGDSAMYLCASGLVGRLRTDTQYFGPGTRLTVL.

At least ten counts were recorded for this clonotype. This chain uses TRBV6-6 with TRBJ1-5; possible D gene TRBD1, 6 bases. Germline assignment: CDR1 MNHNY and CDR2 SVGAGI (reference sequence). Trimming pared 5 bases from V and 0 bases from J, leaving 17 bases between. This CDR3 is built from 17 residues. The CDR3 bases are TGTGCCAGCAGTCTGACTCCGACAGGCGATAGCAATCAGCCCCAGCATTTT. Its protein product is CASSLTPTGDSNQPQHF.

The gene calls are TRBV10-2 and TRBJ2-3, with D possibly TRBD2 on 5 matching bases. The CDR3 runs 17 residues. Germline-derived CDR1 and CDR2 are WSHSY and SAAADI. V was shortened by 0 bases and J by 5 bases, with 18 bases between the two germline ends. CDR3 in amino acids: CASSESSVNSRGDTQYF. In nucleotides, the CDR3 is TGCGCCAGCAGTGAGTCGAGTGTTAACAGCCGGGGAGATACGCAGTATTTT.

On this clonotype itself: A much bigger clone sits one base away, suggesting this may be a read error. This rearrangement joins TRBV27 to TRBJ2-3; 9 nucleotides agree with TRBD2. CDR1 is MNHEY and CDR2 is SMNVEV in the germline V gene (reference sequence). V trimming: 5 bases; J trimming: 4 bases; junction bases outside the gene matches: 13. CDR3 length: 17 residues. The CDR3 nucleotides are TGTGCCAGCAGTGGCCCCTTGGCGGGGGGGATCCCAGATACGCAGTATTTT. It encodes CASSGPLAGGIPDTQYF.

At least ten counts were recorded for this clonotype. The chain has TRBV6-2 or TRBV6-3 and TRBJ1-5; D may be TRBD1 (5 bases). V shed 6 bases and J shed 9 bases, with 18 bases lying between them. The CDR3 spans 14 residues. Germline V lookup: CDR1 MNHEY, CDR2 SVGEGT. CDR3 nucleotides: TGTGCCAGCAGCCCGGACGGGGCCGGGCGGCCCCAGCATTTT. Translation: CASSPDGAGRPQHF.

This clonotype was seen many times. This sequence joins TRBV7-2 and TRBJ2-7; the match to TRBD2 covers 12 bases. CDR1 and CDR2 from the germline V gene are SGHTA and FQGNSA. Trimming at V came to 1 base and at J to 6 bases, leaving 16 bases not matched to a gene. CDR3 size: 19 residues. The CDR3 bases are TGTGCCAGCAGCTTAGTACTAGCGGGAGGCCACGGAGCCACTCGCGAGCAGTACTTC. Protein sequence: CASSLVLAGGHGATREQYF.

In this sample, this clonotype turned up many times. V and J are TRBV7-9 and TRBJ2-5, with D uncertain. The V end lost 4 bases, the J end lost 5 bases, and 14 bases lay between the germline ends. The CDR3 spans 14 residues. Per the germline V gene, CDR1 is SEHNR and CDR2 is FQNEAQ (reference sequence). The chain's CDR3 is CASSSIAISETQYF. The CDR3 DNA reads TGTGCCAGCAGCTCCATTGCTATTTCGGAGACCCAGTACTTC.

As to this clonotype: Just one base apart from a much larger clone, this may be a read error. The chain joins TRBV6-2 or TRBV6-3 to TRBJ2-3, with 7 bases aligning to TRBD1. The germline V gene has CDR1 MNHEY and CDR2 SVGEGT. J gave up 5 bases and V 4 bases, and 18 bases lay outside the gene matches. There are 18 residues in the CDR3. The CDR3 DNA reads TGTGCCAGCAGTTTCGGGACAGCGATTTCCCGTTCCATAGATACGCAGTATTTT. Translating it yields CASSFGTAISRSIDTQYF.

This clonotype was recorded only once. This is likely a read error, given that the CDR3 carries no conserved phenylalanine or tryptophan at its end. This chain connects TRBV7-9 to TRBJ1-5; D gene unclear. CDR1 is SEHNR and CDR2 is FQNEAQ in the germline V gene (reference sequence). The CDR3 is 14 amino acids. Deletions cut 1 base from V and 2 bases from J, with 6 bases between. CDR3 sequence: CASSLGQGNQPQHY. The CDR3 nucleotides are TGTGCCAGCAGCTTAGGTCAGGGCAATCAGCCCCAGCATTAT.

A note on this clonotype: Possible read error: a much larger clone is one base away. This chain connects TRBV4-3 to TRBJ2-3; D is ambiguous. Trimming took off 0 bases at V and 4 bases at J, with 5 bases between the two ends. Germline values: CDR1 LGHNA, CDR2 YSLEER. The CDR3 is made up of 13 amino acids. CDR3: CASSQDNSDTQYF. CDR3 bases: TGCGCCAGCAGCCAAGATAACTCAGATACGCAGTATTTT.

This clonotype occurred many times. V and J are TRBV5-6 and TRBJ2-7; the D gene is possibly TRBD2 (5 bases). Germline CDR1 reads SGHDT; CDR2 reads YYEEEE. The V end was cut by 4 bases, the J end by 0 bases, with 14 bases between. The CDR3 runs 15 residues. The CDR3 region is CASSPSGSSSYEQYF. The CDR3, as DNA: TGTGCCAGCAGCCCAAGCGGCTCCAGCTCCTACGAGCAGTACTTC.

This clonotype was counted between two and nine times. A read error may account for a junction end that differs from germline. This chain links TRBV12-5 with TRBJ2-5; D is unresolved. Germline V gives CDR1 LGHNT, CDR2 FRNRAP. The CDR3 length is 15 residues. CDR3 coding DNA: TGTGCTAGTGGTCCGCCTTGGCAAGCCCAAGGGACCCAGTACTTC. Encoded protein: CASGPPWQAQGTQYF.

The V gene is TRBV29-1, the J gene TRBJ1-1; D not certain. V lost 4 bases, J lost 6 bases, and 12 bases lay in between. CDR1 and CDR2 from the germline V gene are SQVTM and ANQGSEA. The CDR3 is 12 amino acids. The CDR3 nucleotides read TGCAGCGTTGTAGGTAACAATCCTGAAGCTTTCTTT. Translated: CSVVGNNPEAFF.

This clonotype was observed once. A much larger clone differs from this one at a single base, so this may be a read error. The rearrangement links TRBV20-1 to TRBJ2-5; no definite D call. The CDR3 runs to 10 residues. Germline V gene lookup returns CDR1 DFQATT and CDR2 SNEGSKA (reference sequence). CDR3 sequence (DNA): TGCAGTGCCATACAAGAGCCCCAGTACTTC. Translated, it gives CSAIQEPQYF.

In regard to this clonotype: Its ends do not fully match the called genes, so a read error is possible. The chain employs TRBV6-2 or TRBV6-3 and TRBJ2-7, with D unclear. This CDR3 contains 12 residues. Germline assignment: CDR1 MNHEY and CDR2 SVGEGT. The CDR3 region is CARGLRSAEPYF. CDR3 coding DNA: TGTGCCCGCGGCCTCCGTTCCGCCGAGCCGTACTTC.